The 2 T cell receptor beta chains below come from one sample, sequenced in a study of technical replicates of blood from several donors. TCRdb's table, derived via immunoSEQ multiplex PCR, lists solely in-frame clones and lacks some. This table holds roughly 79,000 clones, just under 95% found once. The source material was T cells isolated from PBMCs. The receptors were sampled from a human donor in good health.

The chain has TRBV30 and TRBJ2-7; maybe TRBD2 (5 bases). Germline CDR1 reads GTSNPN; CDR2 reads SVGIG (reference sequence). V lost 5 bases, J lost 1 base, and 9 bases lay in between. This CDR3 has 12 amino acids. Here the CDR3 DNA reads TGTGCCTGGGGGAGCGGTTCCTACGAGCAGTACTTC. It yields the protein CAWGSGSYEQYF.

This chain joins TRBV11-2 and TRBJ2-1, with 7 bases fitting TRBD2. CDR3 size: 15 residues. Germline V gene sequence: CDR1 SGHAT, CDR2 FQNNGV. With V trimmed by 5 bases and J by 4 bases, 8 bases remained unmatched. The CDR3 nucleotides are TGTGCCAGCAGCCCAGTCTCTAGCGGATACAATGAGCAGTTCTTC. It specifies CASSPVSSGYNEQFF.